This T cell receptor beta chain was retrieved from a study of response to subunit inactivated influenza vaccine. General observations from the study: Authors proposed each seasonal influenza vaccination draws in few new T cells.

Of note for this clonotype: Its target is unknown.

CDR1 is MNHEY and CDR2 is SVGEGT in the germline V gene. V trimming: 6 bases; J trimming: 8 bases; junction bases outside the gene matches: 8. The CDR3 has 14 residues. TCRdb re-called the RT-PCR reads with MiXCR, one entry per CDR3 protein. The repertoire holds hundreds of thousands of distinct CDR3 sequences, with around 18% as singletons. The receptor's source is a man aged 50 or older who received an inactivated influenza vaccine. The sequencing used PBMCs from blood, collected roughly 5 days after vaccination. The chain links TRBV6-2 or TRBV6-3 to TRBJ2-1, with TRBD2 matching 9 bases. Here the CDR3 reads CASRVAGVIYEQFF. In nucleotides, the CDR3 is TGTGCCAGCAGAGTAGCGGGAGTTATCTATGAGCAGTTCTTC.